The sequence of this TCR beta chain was determined in a study of CD8 T cells in Susac syndrome. The RNA input was roughly 0.45 to 1 ug, and it was reverse transcribed with random hexamers. TCRdb independently ran MiXCR on the immunoSEQ multiplex PCR reads; one entry per CDR3 protein. This sample has some 150,000 distinct CDR3 sequences, with roughly 95% found just once. CDR3 length: 16 amino acids. V gave up 2 bases and J gave up 2 bases; unmatched junction bases: 6. Germline lookup yields CDR1 SQVTM and CDR2 ANQGSEA. Sequencing used CD4+ T cells from PBMCs. The TCR was taken from a human donor in good health. The rearrangement uses TRBV29-1 and TRBJ1-4; the match to TRBD1 covers 9 bases. CDR3 nucleotide sequence: TGCAGCGTTGAAAGCCCCGGACAGGGGACTAATGAAAAACTGTTTTTT. Its translation: CSVESPGQGTNEKLFF.